This passage covers 27 T cell receptor beta chains from one sample sequenced in a study of T cell changes during pregnancy in multiple sclerosis. The protocol was immunoSEQ multiplex PCR, while the TCRdb copy is restricted to in-frame clones and leaves out a portion. This sample has under 25,000 clones; more than 80% occur once, and the top ten carry around 8%. Sequencing used CD8+ T cells from peripheral blood mononuclear cells, obtained in the first trimester of pregnancy. The receptors were gathered from a female donor in good health, enrolled as a control in a pregnancy study.

The chain combines TRBV27 with TRBJ2-3, with 8 bases matching TRBD2. CDR3 length: 16 amino acids. Germline CDR1 and CDR2: MNHEY and SMNVEV (reference sequence). V shed 6 bases and J 2 bases; nucleotides not matched to a gene: 10. The CDR3 region has the DNA TGTGCCAGCAGCCGCGTGCGGGGGGCCCACACAGATACGCAGTATTTT. This encodes CASSRVRGAHTDTQYF.

The V gene is TRBV4-2, the J gene TRBJ1-2; no firm D call. V shed 5 bases and J shed 6 bases, with 13 bases lying between them. The CDR3 is 13 amino acids. CDR1 is LGHNA and CDR2 is YNFKEQ in the germline V gene. CDR3 bases: TGTGCCAGCAGCTTGGCAGGCATCGATGGCTACACCTTC. Protein product: CASSLAGIDGYTF.

The V call is TRBV18, the J call TRBJ2-6; a possible D gene is TRBD2 (6 bases). This CDR3 spans 20 amino acids. V was cut by 3 bases and J by 0 bases, with 21 bases left in between. Germline V gives CDR1 KGHSH, CDR2 LQKENI. The CDR3 DNA is TGTGCCAGCTCACCCATGAGGGGAGCGGGTGGTAGCTCTGGGGCCAACGTCCTGACTTTC. It specifies CASSPMRGAGGSSGANVLTF.

CDR3 in amino acids: CASSQDGDRFSGNTIYF. Written as DNA, the CDR3 is TGCGCCAGCAGCCAAGATGGGGACAGGTTCTCTGGAAACACCATATATTTT. The chain has TRBV4-3 and TRBJ1-3; 8 bases agree with TRBD1. Germline V gives CDR1 LGHNA, CDR2 YSLEER. The ends lost 0 bases at V and 0 bases at J; junction bases unmatched: 4. The CDR3 is 17 amino acids.

This chain links TRBV6-1 with TRBJ1-2, with TRBD1 matching 8 bases. The CDR3 covers 16 residues. Germline assignment: CDR1 MNHNS and CDR2 SASEGT. Germline trimming cut 3 bases from V and 7 bases from J; bases unmatched to any gene: 13. This CDR3 reads CASSDWTGTLSLGYTF. CDR3 in DNA: TGTGCCAGCAGTGACTGGACAGGGACCCTATCTCTTGGCTACACCTTC.

V usage is TRBV11-2 and J usage is TRBJ2-1; the match to TRBD1 covers 9 bases. The germline gives CDR1 SGHAT, CDR2 FQNNGV. The CDR3 totals 16 residues. With V trimmed by 2 bases and J by 9 bases, 11 bases remained unmatched. The CDR3 sequence: CASSLQQQGATGEQFF. For the CDR3, the DNA is TGTGCCAGCAGCTTACAACAACAGGGGGCCACCGGTGAGCAGTTCTTC.

This chain joins TRBV10-3 and TRBJ2-1, with 9 bases identical to TRBD2. From germline, CDR1 is ENHRY and CDR2 SYGVKD. This CDR3 comprises 17 residues. The J segment lost 4 bases and the V segment lost 0 bases, leaving 7 bases of the junction unmatched. In DNA, the CDR3 is TGTGCCATCAGTGAGTCTCAGGCTAGCGGGGATTACAATGAGCAGTTCTTC. Amino acid sequence: CAISESQASGDYNEQFF.

This chain connects TRBV9 to TRBJ2-3; TRBD2 matches at 8 bases. The CDR3 consists of 13 residues. Germline V gives CDR1 SGDLS, CDR2 YYNGEE. The junction had 1 base not matched to a gene; V was cut back by 6 bases and J by 1 base. The CDR3 spells CASNSGGTDTQYF. In DNA form, the CDR3 reads TGTGCCAGCAATAGCGGGGGCACAGATACGCAGTATTTT.

V gene TRBV6-5 combines with J gene TRBJ1-5, with D possibly being TRBD1 (6 bases). This CDR3 spans 14 amino acids. V lost 8 bases and J 1 base, leaving 12 bases between the germline ends. CDR1 is MNHEY, CDR2 SVGAGI, per germline. DNA of the CDR3: TGTGCCAGCCGCAAGGGGGGGAGCAATCAGCCCCAGCATTTT. Translation: CASRKGGSNQPQHF.

Notes on this clone: The junction departs from germline at one end; a sequencing error may be responsible. The chain uses TRBV4-1 and TRBJ2-7, with D possibly matching TRBD1 (6 bases). The CDR3 spans 14 residues. Germline V CDR1 and CDR2: MGHRA, YSYEKL. The CDR3 is CASSRQDGTYEQCF. CDR3 DNA: TGCGCCAGCAGCCGACAGGACGGTACCTACGAGCAGTGCTTC.

The gene calls are TRBV19 and TRBJ1-1; D uncertain. The V and J ends lost 4 bases and 7 bases respectively, with 19 bases between them. Germline CDR1 and CDR2: LNHDA and SQIVND (reference sequence). This CDR3 contains 15 residues. The CDR3 region is CASSTPGPLGLEAFF. The CDR3, as DNA: TGTGCCAGTAGTACCCCCGGGCCACTCGGACTTGAAGCTTTCTTT.

The genes are TRBV19 and TRBJ2-3; D not certain. The V gene's germline CDR1 is LNHDA and CDR2 SQIVND (reference sequence). The CDR3 runs 16 residues. Deletions cut 4 bases from V and 0 bases from J, with 14 bases between. The CDR3 reads CASSTTVLTSTDTQYF. The CDR3 DNA follows: TGTGCCAGTAGTACTACAGTCCTCACTAGCACAGATACGCAGTATTTT.

J is TRBJ2-2 and V is TRBV7-8; tentatively, D is TRBD1 (6 bases). Trimming removed 3 bases at V and 4 bases at J, with 18 bases between. There are 17 residues in the CDR3. CDR1 is SGHVS, CDR2 FQNEAQ, per germline. CDR3 in DNA: TGTGCCAGCAGCTTCAGGACAGCAAGCCAAGGCACCGGGGAGCTGTTTTTT. Amino acids: CASSFRTASQGTGELFF.

The rearrangement joins TRBV28 to TRBJ2-2, with a weak D call TRBD2 (6 bases). Germline CDR1 MDHEN, CDR2 SYDVKM. Trimming left V 3 bases short and J 4 bases short, with 12 bases between. CDR3 length: 15 amino acids. CDR3 DNA sequence: TGTGCCAGCAGTTTGTGGGCTAGCGTCACCGGGGAGCTGTTTTTT. Residues: CASSLWASVTGELFF. Full variable domain (remainder filled in from reference TRBV28 and TRBJ2-2): DVKVTQSSRYLVKRTGEKVFLECVQDMDHENMFWYRQDPGLGLRLIYFSYDVKMKEKGDIPEGYSVSREKKERFSLILESASTNQTSMYLCASSLWASVTGELFFGEGSRLTVL.

The chain employs TRBV27 and TRBJ1-2; no definite D call. Germline CDR1 and CDR2: MNHEY and SMNVEV (reference sequence). The V end lost 10 bases, the J end lost 3 bases, and 12 bases lay between the germline ends. The CDR3 spans 12 residues. The CDR3 DNA is TGTGCCATCCGGGAGGGAGACTATGGCTACACCTTC. This codes for CAIREGDYGYTF.

The rearrangement uses TRBV27 and TRBJ1-2, with D possibly TRBD1 on 5 matching bases. This CDR3 contains 11 residues. The germline gives CDR1 MNHEY, CDR2 SMNVEV (reference sequence). The V and J ends lost 5 bases and 12 bases respectively, with 13 bases between them. The CDR3 loop is CASSAGLGHTF. DNA of the CDR3: TGTGCCAGCAGTGCGGGACTTGGGCACACCTTC.

V usage is TRBV10-3 and J usage is TRBJ2-7, with 7 bases lining up with TRBD2. Per germline, CDR1 ENHRY and CDR2 SYGVKD. CDR3 length: 13 residues. V was pared by 10 bases and J by 2 bases, with 8 bases of the junction left unmatched. The CDR3 is CATSGTDTYEQYF. Written as DNA, the CDR3 is TGTGCCACAAGCGGGACGGACACCTACGAGCAGTACTTC.

The chain couples TRBV11-2 to TRBJ1-2; D possibly corresponds to TRBD1 (6 bases). Deletions cut 2 bases from V and 9 bases from J, with 19 bases between. Germline V CDR1 and CDR2: SGHAT, FQNNGV. This CDR3 is built from 15 residues. CDR3 coding DNA: TGTGCCAGCAGCTTACCCAACCGGGGGGCAACGAGCTACACCTTC. Translation gives CASSLPNRGATSYTF.

The chain recombines TRBV6-5 with TRBJ2-5, with 7 positions matching TRBD2. Germline CDR1 and CDR2: MNHEY and SVGAGI. The CDR3 is made up of 16 amino acids. After removal of 1 base from V and 2 bases from J, the junction contained 7 bases not matched to a gene. CDR3: CASSYFQRGRQETQYF. The CDR3 DNA reads as TGTGCCAGCAGTTACTTCCAGCGGGGTAGGCAAGAGACCCAGTACTTC.

The CDR3 here is CASTETQGRGRGSYGYTF. In DNA, the CDR3 is TGTGCCAGCACCGAAACACAGGGCAGGGGGCGGGGGAGCTATGGCTACACCTTC. The chain has TRBV6-8 and TRBJ1-2, with 8 bases lining up with TRBD1. Trimming cost V 7 bases and J 4 bases; bases outside gene matches: 20. Per germline, CDR1 MNHGY and CDR2 SAAAGT. The CDR3 extends over 18 amino acids.

The rearrangement links TRBV13 to TRBJ1-1; D may be TRBD1 (5 bases). The CDR3 runs to 16 residues. The ends were cut back, 3 bases at V and 1 base at J, with 15 bases in the middle. The germline V gene has CDR1 PRHDT and CDR2 FYEKMQ (reference sequence). The CDR3 DNA follows: TGTGCCAGCAGCTTGGGTTGGTCGGGGGGGAACACTGAAGCTTTCTTT. It is translated as CASSLGWSGGNTEAFF.

The rearrangement joins TRBV27 to TRBJ1-5; maybe TRBD1 (5 bases). CDR1 is MNHEY, CDR2 SMNVEV, per germline (reference sequence). V was trimmed by 8 bases and J by 5 bases, leaving 16 bases between them. This CDR3 region has 14 residues. CDR3 region: CASQFLGEDQPQHF. The CDR3 nucleotides are TGTGCCAGCCAGTTTTTAGGGGAGGATCAGCCCCAGCATTTT.

The genes are TRBV6-6 and TRBJ1-1, with D unclear. The V end was cut by 5 bases, the J end by 0 bases, with 4 bases between. CDR3 length: 12 residues. CDR1 and CDR2 (germline): MNHNY, SVGAGI (reference sequence). The CDR3 nucleotides are TGTGCCAGCAGTCTAGTGAACACTGAAGCTTTCTTT. Its translation: CASSLVNTEAFF.

V usage is TRBV11-1 and J usage is TRBJ2-2; D might be TRBD1 (6 bases). V lost 10 bases and J 6 bases, leaving 21 bases between the germline ends. Germline V gene sequence: CDR1 SGHAT, CDR2 FQDESV (reference sequence). The CDR3 runs 15 residues. The CDR3 DNA sequence: TGTGCCACCCACCCCACAGGGAGCGGAGCCGGGGAGCTGTTTTTT. As protein: CATHPTGSGAGELFF.

This chain joins TRBV7-2 and TRBJ2-1, with D maybe TRBD1 (6 bases). The germline gives CDR1 SGHTA, CDR2 FQGNSA. The V and J ends lost 5 bases and 3 bases respectively, with 20 bases between them. This CDR3 comprises 17 residues. The CDR3 DNA reads as TGTGCCAGCAGCCTGAATTCGGGGACATACCGCTACAATGAGCAGTTCTTC. It encodes CASSLNSGTYRYNEQFF.

The chain recombines TRBV7-9 with TRBJ2-5, with D unresolved. The length of the CDR3 is 10 residues. With 10 bases removed from V and 3 bases from J, the gap between germline ends came to 6 bases. Germline V gene sequence: CDR1 SEHNR, CDR2 FQNEAQ (reference sequence). DNA for the CDR3: TGTGCCACCAGTAAAGAGACCCAGTACTTC. Translating it yields CATSKETQYF.

The chain couples TRBV14 to TRBJ2-5, with 9 bases that match TRBD2. The CDR3 totals 15 residues. J lost 5 bases, V lost 4 bases, and 8 bases had no gene match. Germline V gene lookup returns CDR1 SGHDN and CDR2 FVKESK. The CDR3: CASSLGRTSVETQYF. The CDR3 nucleotides are TGTGCCAGCAGCCTGGGGCGGACTAGCGTGGAGACCCAGTACTTC.